The 17 T cell receptor beta chains given below trace back to one sample, sequenced in a study of vaccination effects on CD4 cells after COVID-19. ViraFEST used viral peptide pools to expand antigen-specific CD4+ T cells before sequencing. Following 10 days of culture, CD4+ T cells were isolated. The vaccine given was either BNT162b2 or mRNA-1273, in two doses. No antigen has been identified for these receptors. The repertoire was sequenced with immunoSEQ multiplex PCR; TCRdb's copy has only in-frame clones and lacks some. The table records fewer than 80,000 clones, around 74% of them present only once. Sequencing was performed on CD4+ T cells from PBMCs cultured with HCoV-229E spike peptides, taken after COVID-19 vaccination. The receptors come from a human donor who received a COVID-19 vaccine.

The V and J genes are TRBV19 and TRBJ1-6; TRBD1 aligns across 10 bases. Germline CDR1 reads LNHDA; CDR2 reads SQIVND (reference sequence). The ends lost 7 bases at V and 10 bases at J; junction bases unmatched: 10. The CDR3 spans 15 residues. DNA for the CDR3: TGTGCCAGTAAAGGGGGACAGGGGTTAAGATCACCCCTCCACTTT. The encoded protein is CASKGGQGLRSPLHF.

This chain connects TRBV7-9 to TRBJ2-5; D is undetermined. Trimming pared 8 bases from V and 3 bases from J, leaving 4 bases between. Germline CDR1 SEHNR, CDR2 FQNEAQ (reference sequence). The CDR3 runs to 10 residues. The CDR3 region is CASGEETQYF. As DNA, the CDR3 is TGTGCCAGCGGTGAAGAGACCCAGTACTTC.

CDR3 nucleotide sequence: TGTGCCAGCAGCCGCGGGGGGGCGCTGGACATTCAGTACTTC. Its translation is CASSRGGALDIQYF. The chain links TRBV7-9 to TRBJ2-4, with TRBD2 matching over 9 bases. J was trimmed by 8 bases and V by 5 bases; bases with no gene match: 7. Germline V gene sequence: CDR1 SEHNR, CDR2 FQNEAQ (reference sequence). The CDR3 is 14 residues long.

This clone was seen once. This sequence joins TRBV6-5 and TRBJ2-1, with D perhaps matching TRBD2 (6 bases). Germline CDR1 reads MNHEY; CDR2 reads SVGAGI. Deletions cut 2 bases from V and 10 bases from J, with 6 bases between. The CDR3 spans 11 residues. The CDR3 DNA is TGTGCCAGCAGTTACGCGGGGGAGCAGTTCTTC. This translates into CASSYAGEQFF.

The chain recombines TRBV7-8 with TRBJ2-2; D is unresolved. From germline, CDR1 is SGHVS and CDR2 FQNEAQ. V lost 5 bases and J 8 bases, leaving 6 bases between the germline ends. The CDR3 covers 11 residues. The CDR3 DNA is TGTGCCAGCAGCATCCTAGGGGAGCTGTTTTTT. As protein: CASSILGELFF. Full variable domain (remainder filled in from reference TRBV7-8 and TRBJ2-2): GAGVSQSPRYKVAKRGQDVALRCDPISGHVSLFWYQQALGQGPEFLTYFQNEAQLDKSGLPSDRFFAERPEGSVSTLKIQRTQQEDSAVYLCASSILGELFFGEGSRLTVL.

This clone was found a few times. The V and J genes are TRBV6-5 and TRBJ1-1; D is uncertain. V was pared by 0 bases and J by 3 bases, with 11 bases between. The length of the CDR3 is 15 residues. Germline V CDR1 and CDR2: MNHEY, SVGAGI. The CDR3 DNA reads as TGTGCCAGCAGTTACTCCCGTTCTGGGGACACTGAAGCTTTCTTT. It specifies CASSYSRSGDTEAFF.

V and J are TRBV19 and TRBJ1-4; D not certain. V was pared by 3 bases and J by 0 bases, with 8 bases between. The CDR3 contains 15 residues. Germline loops: CDR1 LNHDA, CDR2 SQIVND (reference sequence). The CDR3 DNA reads TGTGCCAGTAGTATCGGTAACCCAACTAATGAAAAACTGTTTTTT. This codes for CASSIGNPTNEKLFF.

This clone was seen a few times. The genes are TRBV18 and TRBJ1-1; 7 bases align to TRBD1. The V gene end was trimmed by 3 bases and the J gene end by 0 bases; junction bases not matched to a gene: 1. This CDR3 spans 14 amino acids. Germline V lookup: CDR1 KGHSH, CDR2 LQKENI. CDR3 in amino acids: CASSPTGLNTEAFF. Written as DNA, the CDR3 is TGTGCCAGCTCACCGACAGGGCTGAACACTGAAGCTTTCTTT.

This chain joins TRBV4-3 and TRBJ2-3; weak D call: TRBD2 (7 bases). V was clipped by 3 bases and J by 6 bases, with 28 bases between them. The CDR3 spans 19 residues. Germline values: CDR1 LGHNA, CDR2 YSLEER. The DNA for the CDR3 is TGCGCCAGCAGCCACCACGGAGGTGTGGGGGGGCGGACGGGTGATACGCAGTATTTT. Protein sequence: CASSHHGGVGGRTGDTQYF.

The chain uses TRBV11-2 and TRBJ1-1; 7 bases fit TRBD1. This CDR3 has 14 residues. Germline-derived CDR1 and CDR2 are SGHAT and FQNNGV. The J segment lost 4 bases and the V segment lost 4 bases, leaving 6 bases of the junction unmatched. DNA for the CDR3: TGTGCCAGCAGCTACCCGACAGGGTCCACTGAAGCTTTCTTT. As protein: CASSYPTGSTEAFF. Complete variable domain (other parts from reference TRBV11-2 and TRBJ1-1): EAGVAQSPRYKIIEKRQSVAFWCNPISGHATLYWYQQILGQGPKLLIQFQNNGVVDDSQLPKDRFSAERLKGVDSTLKIQPAKLEDSAVYLCASSYPTGSTEAFFGQGTRLTVV.

A few counts support this clone. The chain recombines TRBV6-2 or TRBV6-3 with TRBJ2-1; D gene uncertain. V lost 2 bases, J lost 7 bases, and 12 bases lay in between. In germline, CDR1 is MNHEY, CDR2 SVGEGT. This CDR3 has 14 amino acids. As DNA, the CDR3 is TGTGCCAGCAGTTACCCTAGACGAGGTAATGAGCAGTTCTTC. Encoded protein: CASSYPRRGNEQFF.

The chain couples TRBV7-3 to TRBJ2-5, with D unresolved. Germline values: CDR1 SGHTA, CDR2 FQGTGA. V lost 3 bases and J 3 bases, leaving 14 bases between the germline ends. The CDR3 covers 15 residues. The CDR3 protein is CASSLIGTKEETQYF. CDR3 DNA sequence: TGTGCCAGCAGCTTGATCGGAACAAAAGAAGAGACCCAGTACTTC.

The chain recombines TRBV27 with TRBJ2-2; possibly TRBD1 for D (5 bases). Trimming pared 6 bases from V and 0 bases from J, leaving 11 bases between. The CDR3 consists of 15 residues. Germline V gene sequence: CDR1 MNHEY, CDR2 SMNVEV (reference sequence). CDR3 bases: TGTGCCAGCAGCACCCGGACAACGAACACCGGGGAGCTGTTTTTT. Protein sequence: CASSTRTTNTGELFF.

The V call is TRBV12-3 or TRBV12-4, the J call TRBJ1-6; unclear D gene. The CDR3 loop spans 13 amino acids. V lost 2 bases to trimming and J lost 8 bases, with 7 bases between them. The CDR3 region is CASSLSMHSPLHF. CDR3 nucleotide sequence: TGTGCCAGCAGTTTAAGTATGCATTCACCCCTCCACTTT.

This chain connects TRBV6-1 to TRBJ2-7; 8 bases are a match to TRBD2. In germline, CDR1 is MNHNS, CDR2 SASEGT. J was trimmed by 7 bases and V by 8 bases; bases with no gene match: 10. The CDR3 loop spans 13 amino acids. CDR3 nucleotide sequence: TGTGCCAGCGGTGTAGCGGGGACGGGGGAGCAGTACGTC. Encoded protein: CASGVAGTGEQYV.

The DNA for the CDR3 is TGTGCCAGCAGTGACCAGGACTCTGGAAACACCATATATTTT. It is translated as CASSDQDSGNTIYF. This chain connects TRBV6-2 or TRBV6-3 to TRBJ1-3, with unresolved D. The ends were cut back, 5 bases at V and 0 bases at J, with 8 bases in the middle. Germline V gene lookup returns CDR1 MNHEY and CDR2 SVGEGT. The CDR3 is 14 residues long.

The CDR3 bases are TGTGCCAGCAGCTTGGTTTCCGGACACTATGGCTACACCTTC. Protein product: CASSLVSGHYGYTF. The chain couples TRBV5-6 to TRBJ1-2, with no clear D. The CDR3 consists of 14 residues. V was cut by 0 bases and J by 3 bases, with 9 bases left in between. The V gene's germline CDR1 is SGHDT and CDR2 YYEEEE.